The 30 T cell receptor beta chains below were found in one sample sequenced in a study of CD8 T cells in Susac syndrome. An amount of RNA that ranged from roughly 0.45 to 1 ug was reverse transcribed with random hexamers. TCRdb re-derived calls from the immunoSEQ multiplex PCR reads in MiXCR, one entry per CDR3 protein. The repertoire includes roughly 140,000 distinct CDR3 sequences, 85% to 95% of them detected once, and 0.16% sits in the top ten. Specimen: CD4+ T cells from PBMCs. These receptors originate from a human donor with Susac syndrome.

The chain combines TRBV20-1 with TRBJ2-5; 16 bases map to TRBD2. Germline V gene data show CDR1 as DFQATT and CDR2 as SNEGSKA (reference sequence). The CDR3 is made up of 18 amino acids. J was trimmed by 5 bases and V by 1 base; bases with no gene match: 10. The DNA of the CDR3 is TGCAGTGCTAGAGGTCCCGGGACTAGCGGGGGGGCCGTTGAGACCCAGTACTTC. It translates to CSARGPGTSGGAVETQYF.

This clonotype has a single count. For the CDR3, the DNA is TGTGCCAGCAGCCACAGGGTCAATCAGCCCCAGCATTTT. It specifies CASSHRVNQPQHF. V and J are TRBV6-5 and TRBJ1-5; a weak D match, TRBD1 (6 bases). V was clipped by 6 bases and J by 3 bases, with 9 bases between them. Germline V lookup: CDR1 MNHEY, CDR2 SVGAGI. The CDR3 sequence is 13 residues long.

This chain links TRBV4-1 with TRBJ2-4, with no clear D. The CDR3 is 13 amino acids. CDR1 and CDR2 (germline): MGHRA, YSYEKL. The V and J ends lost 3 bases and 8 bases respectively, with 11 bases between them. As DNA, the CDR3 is TGCGCCAGCAGCCAGGAAAGGTGGGACATTCAGTACTTC. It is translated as CASSQERWDIQYF.

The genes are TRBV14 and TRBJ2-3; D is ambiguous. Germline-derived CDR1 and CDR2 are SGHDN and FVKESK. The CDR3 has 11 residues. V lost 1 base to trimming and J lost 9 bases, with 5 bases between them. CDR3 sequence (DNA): TGTGCCAGCAGCCAAGTCCAGACGCAGTATTTT. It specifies CASSQVQTQYF.

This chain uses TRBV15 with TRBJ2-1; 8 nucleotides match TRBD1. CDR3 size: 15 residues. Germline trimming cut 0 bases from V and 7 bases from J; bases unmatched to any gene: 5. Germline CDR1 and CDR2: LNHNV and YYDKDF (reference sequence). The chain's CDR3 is CATSRDRGPGNEQFF. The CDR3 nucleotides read TGTGCCACCAGCAGAGACAGGGGGCCCGGGAATGAGCAGTTCTTC.

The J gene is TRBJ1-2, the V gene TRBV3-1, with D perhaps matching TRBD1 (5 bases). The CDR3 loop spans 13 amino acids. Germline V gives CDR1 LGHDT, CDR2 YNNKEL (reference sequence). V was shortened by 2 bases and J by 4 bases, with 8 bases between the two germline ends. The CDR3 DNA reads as TGTGCCAGCAGCCAAACAGGAGGCTATGGCTACACCTTC. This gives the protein CASSQTGGYGYTF.

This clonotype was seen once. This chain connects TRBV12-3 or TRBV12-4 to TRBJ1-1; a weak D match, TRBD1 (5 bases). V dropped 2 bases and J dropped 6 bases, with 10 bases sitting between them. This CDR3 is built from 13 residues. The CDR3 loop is CASSLRGGAEAFF. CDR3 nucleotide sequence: TGTGCCAGCAGTTTACGGGGAGGGGCTGAAGCTTTCTTT.

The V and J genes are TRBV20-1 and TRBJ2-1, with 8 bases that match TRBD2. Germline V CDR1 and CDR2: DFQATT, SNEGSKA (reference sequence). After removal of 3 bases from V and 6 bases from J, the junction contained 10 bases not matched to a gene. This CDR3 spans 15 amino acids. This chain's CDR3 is CSARDTSGDPNEQFF. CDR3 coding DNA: TGCAGTGCTAGGGACACTAGCGGAGACCCCAATGAGCAGTTCTTC.

CDR3 in amino acids: CASSSTGQGSTEAFF. The CDR3 DNA sequence: TGTGCCAGCAGTTCTACGGGACAGGGGAGCACTGAAGCTTTCTTT. This rearrangement joins TRBV6-6 to TRBJ1-1; 10 bases are shared with TRBD1. The CDR3 sequence is 15 residues long. In germline, CDR1 is MNHNY, CDR2 SVGAGI (reference sequence). The ends lost 4 bases at V and 4 bases at J; junction bases unmatched: 6.

CDR3 coding DNA: TGTGCCAGCAGACCCCGGGGGACAGGGGGCAGGCAGCCCCAGCATTTT. Translated: CASRPRGTGGRQPQHF. This rearrangement joins TRBV2 to TRBJ1-5; 12 bases are shared with TRBD1. The CDR3 sequence is 16 residues long. Germline V gives CDR1 SNHLY, CDR2 FYNNEI. J lost 7 bases, V lost 6 bases, and 10 bases had no gene match.

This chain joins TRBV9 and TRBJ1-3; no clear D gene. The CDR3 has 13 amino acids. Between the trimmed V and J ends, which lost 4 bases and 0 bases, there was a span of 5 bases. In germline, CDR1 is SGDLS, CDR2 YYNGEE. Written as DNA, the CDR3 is TGTGCCAGCAGCCGTAGCTCTGGAAACACCATATATTTT. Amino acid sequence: CASSRSSGNTIYF.

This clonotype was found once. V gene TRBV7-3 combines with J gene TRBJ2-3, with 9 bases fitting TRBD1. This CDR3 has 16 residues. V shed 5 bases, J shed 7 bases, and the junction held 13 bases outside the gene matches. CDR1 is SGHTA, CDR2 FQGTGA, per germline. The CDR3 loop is CASSPAGTGLRNTQYF. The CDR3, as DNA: TGTGCCAGCAGCCCCGCAGGGACAGGGCTAAGGAATACGCAGTATTTT.

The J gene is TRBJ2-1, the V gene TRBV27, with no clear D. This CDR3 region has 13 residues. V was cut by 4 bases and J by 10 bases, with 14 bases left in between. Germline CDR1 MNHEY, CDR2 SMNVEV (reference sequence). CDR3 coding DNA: TGTGCCAGCAGTTCCCTCACAGCCAACGAGCAGTTCTTC. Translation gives CASSSLTANEQFF.

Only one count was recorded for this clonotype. This CDR3 reads CSAVAQETQYF. The DNA for the CDR3 is TGCAGTGCCGTAGCGCAAGAGACCCAGTACTTC. The chain couples TRBV20-1 to TRBJ2-5, with D tentatively TRBD2 (5 bases). CDR3 length: 11 residues. Trimming stripped 6 bases from V and 2 bases from J, with 7 bases between. Germline assignment: CDR1 DFQATT and CDR2 SNEGSKA (reference sequence).

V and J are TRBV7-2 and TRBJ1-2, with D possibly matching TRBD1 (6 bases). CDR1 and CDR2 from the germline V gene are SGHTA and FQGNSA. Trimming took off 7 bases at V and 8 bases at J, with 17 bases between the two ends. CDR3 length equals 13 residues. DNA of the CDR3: TGTGCCAGCACCCGAGGGGGGACCGAAGGCTACACCTTC. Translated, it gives CASTRGGTEGYTF.

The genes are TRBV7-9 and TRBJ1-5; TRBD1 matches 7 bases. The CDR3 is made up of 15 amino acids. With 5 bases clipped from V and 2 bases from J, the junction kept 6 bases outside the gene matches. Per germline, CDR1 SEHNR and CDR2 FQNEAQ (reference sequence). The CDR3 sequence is CASSTGTGGNQPQHF. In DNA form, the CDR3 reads TGTGCCAGCAGCACCGGAACAGGGGGCAATCAGCCCCAGCATTTT.

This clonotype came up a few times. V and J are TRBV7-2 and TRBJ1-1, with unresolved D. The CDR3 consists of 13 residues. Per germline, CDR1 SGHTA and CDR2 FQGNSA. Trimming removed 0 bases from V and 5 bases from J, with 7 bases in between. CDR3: CASSLAVGTEAFF. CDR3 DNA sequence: TGTGCCAGCAGCTTAGCGGTGGGGACTGAAGCTTTCTTT.

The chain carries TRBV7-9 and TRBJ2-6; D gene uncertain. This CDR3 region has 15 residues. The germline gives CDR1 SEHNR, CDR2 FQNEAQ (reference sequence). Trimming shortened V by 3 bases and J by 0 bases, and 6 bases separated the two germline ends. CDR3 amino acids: CASSFFSSGANVLTF. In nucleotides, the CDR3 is TGTGCCAGCAGCTTTTTCAGCTCTGGGGCCAACGTCCTGACTTTC.

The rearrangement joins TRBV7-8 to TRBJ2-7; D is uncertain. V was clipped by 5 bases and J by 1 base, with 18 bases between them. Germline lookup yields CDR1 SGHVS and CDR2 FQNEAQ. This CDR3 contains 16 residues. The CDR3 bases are TGTGCCAGCAGCCCCTCGGCATCGCGCTCTTCCTACGAGCAGTACTTC. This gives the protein CASSPSASRSSYEQYF.

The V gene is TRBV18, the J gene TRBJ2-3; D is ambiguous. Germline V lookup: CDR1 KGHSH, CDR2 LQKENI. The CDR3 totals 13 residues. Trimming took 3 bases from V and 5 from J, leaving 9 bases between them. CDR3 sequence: CASSPVGIDTQYF. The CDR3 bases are TGTGCCAGCTCACCTGTGGGGATAGATACGCAGTATTTT. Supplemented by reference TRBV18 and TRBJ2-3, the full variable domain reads NAGVMQNPRHLVRRRGQEARLRCSPMKGHSHVYWYRQLPEEGLKFMVYLQKENIIDESGMPKERFSAEFPKEGPSILRIQQVVRGDSAAYFCASSPVGIDTQYFGPGTRLTVL.

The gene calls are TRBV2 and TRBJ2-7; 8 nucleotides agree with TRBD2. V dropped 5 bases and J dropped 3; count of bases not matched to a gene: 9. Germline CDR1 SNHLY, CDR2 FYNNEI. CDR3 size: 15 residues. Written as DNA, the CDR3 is TGTGCCAGCAGTCCTCCCGGGACTAGACTCTACGAGCAGTACTTC. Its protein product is CASSPPGTRLYEQYF.

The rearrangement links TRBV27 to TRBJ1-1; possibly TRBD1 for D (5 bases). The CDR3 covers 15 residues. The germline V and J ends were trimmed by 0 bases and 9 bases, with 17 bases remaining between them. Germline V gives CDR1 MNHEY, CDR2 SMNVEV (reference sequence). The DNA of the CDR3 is TGTGCCAGCAGTTTATCCCCAATCGACAGTTTCCAAGCTTTCTTT. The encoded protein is CASSLSPIDSFQAFF.

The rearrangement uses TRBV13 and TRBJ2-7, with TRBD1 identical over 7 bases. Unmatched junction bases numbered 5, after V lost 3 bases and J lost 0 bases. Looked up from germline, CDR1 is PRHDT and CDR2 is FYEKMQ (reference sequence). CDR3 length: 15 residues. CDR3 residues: CASSLFRQGSYEQYF. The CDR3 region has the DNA TGTGCCAGCAGCTTGTTTCGACAGGGCTCCTACGAGCAGTACTTC.

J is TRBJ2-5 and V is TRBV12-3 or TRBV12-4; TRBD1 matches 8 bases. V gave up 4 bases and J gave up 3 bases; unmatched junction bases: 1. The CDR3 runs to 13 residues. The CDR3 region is CASSYRGEETQYF. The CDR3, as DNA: TGTGCCAGCAGTTACAGGGGGGAAGAGACCCAGTACTTC.

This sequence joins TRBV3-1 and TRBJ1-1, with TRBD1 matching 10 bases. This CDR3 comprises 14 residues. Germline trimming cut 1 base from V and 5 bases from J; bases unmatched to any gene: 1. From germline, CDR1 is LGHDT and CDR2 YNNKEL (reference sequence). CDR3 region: CASSQAGQGTEAFF. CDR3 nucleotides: TGTGCCAGCAGCCAAGCGGGACAGGGGACTGAAGCTTTCTTT.

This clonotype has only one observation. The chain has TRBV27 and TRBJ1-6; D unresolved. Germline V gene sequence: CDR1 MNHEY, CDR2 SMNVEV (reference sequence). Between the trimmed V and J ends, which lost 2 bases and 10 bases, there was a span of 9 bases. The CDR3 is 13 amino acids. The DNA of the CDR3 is TGTGCCAGCAGTTTACGCCGCGTGTCACCCCTCCACTTT. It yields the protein CASSLRRVSPLHF.

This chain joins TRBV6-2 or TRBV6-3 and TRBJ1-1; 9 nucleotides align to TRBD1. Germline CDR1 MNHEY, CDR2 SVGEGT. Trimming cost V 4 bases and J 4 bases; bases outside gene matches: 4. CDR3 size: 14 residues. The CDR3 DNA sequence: TGTGCCAGCAGTTTACAGGGGGCACTCACTGAAGCTTTCTTT. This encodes CASSLQGALTEAFF.

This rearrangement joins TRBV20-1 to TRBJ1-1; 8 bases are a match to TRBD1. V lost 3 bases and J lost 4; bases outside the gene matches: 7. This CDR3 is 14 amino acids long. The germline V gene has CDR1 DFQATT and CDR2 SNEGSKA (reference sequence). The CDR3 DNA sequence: TGCAGTGCTAGCGACCAGGGGGCCCTCACTGAAGCTTTCTTT. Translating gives CSASDQGALTEAFF.

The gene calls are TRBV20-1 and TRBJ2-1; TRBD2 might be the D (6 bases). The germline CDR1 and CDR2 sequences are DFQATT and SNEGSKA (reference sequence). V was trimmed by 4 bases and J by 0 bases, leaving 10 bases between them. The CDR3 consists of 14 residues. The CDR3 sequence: CSAKWGDSYNEQFF. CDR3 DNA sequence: TGCAGTGCTAAGTGGGGGGACTCCTACAATGAGCAGTTCTTC.

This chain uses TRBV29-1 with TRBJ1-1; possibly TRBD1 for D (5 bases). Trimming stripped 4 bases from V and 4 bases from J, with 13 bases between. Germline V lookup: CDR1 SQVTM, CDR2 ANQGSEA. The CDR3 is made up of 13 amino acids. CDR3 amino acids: CSVVGGGSTEAFF. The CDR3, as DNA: TGCAGCGTTGTCGGGGGGGGGAGCACTGAAGCTTTCTTT.